This TCR beta chain was recorded in a study of T cell repertoires in cytomegalovirus infection. At the level of the study: Indications of both CMV infection and matching HLA type were provided by public TCR beta signatures.

TCRdb reprocessed the reads with MiXCR, giving one entry per CDR3 protein. This sample has about 450,000 distinct CDR3 sequences, with approximately 31% found just once. The table lists this clonotype with a few counts. Its specificity is unknown. The CDR3 is made up of 16 amino acids. J was trimmed by 4 bases and V by 5 bases; bases with no gene match: 10. Germline CDR1 SGHVS, CDR2 FQNEAQ. Points from the study as a whole: What dominated the ex vivo response were HLA-C-restricted CMV-specific TCR beta clonotypes. Accumulated public TCR beta family frequency recognized individuals carrying CMV together with the relevant HLA.

This TCR came from a human donor in good health (CMV status not recorded). Some clones in this sample may be carry-over from other donors' samples. The specimen sequenced was PBMCs. V is TRBV7-8 and J is TRBJ2-5, with TRBD1 identical over 10 bases. In nucleotides, the CDR3 is TGTGCCAGCAGCGCCCGGGACAGGGGATCTGGAGAGACCCAGTACTTC. Residues: CASSARDRGSGETQYF.